The 8 T cell receptor beta chains in this list originate from one sample, sequenced in a study of blood T cell repertoires in COVID-19. Assay used: immunoSEQ multiplex PCR; TCRdb lists only in-frame clones, some missing. This repertoire shows approximately 250,000 clones, more than 75% found once; its top ten account for over 0.95%. The sequencing input was peripheral blood. Receptor source: a man in his forties with acute or convalescent COVID-19.

This rearrangement joins TRBV3-1 (or the pseudogene TRBV3-2) to TRBJ1-1; possibly TRBD1 for D (5 bases). The V end lost 0 bases, the J end lost 3 bases, and 8 bases lay between the germline ends. The CDR3 extends over 14 amino acids. Germline CDR1 LGHDT, CDR2 YNNKEL (reference sequence). The CDR3, as DNA: TGTGCCAGCAGCCAAGAAGCGGGGGACACTGAAGCTTTCTTT. Translation gives CASSQEAGDTEAFF.

CDR3 bases: TGTGCCAGCAAGGAGGGACTAGCAACAGATACGCAGTATTTT. It is translated as CASKEGLATDTQYF. The rearrangement joins TRBV6-5 to TRBJ2-3; 9 nucleotides match TRBD2. Per the germline V gene, CDR1 is MNHEY and CDR2 is SVGAGI. The V segment lost 7 bases and the J segment 3 bases; nucleotides outside the gene matches: 5. The CDR3 runs to 14 residues.

This chain uses TRBV10-1 with TRBJ1-1, with 9 bases lining up with TRBD1. The V and J ends lost 7 bases and 1 base, in that order; junction bases with no gene match: 28. This CDR3 region has 22 residues. Germline assignment: CDR1 WNHNN and CDR2 SYGVQD (reference sequence). The DNA for the CDR3 is TGCGCCAGCACCAACAGGGGGCGCTCCACCCGACCATTCCCCCTTCCGAACACTGAAGCTTTCTTT. This codes for CASTNRGRSTRPFPLPNTEAFF.

The CDR3 is CASSDRDVYGYTF. Written as DNA, the CDR3 is TGTGCCAGCAGCGATCGGGATGTCTATGGCTACACCTTC. The V gene is TRBV3-1 (or the pseudogene TRBV3-2), the J gene TRBJ1-2; D is unresolved. Trimming removed 5 bases at V and 4 bases at J, with 11 bases between. Germline CDR1 is LGHDT and CDR2 is YNNKEL (reference sequence). CDR3 length: 13 residues.

The chain uses TRBV5-4 and TRBJ1-2, with D tentatively TRBD1 (5 bases). This CDR3 contains 13 residues. V was shortened by 4 bases and J by 7 bases, with 14 bases between the two germline ends. Germline lookup yields CDR1 SGHNT and CDR2 YYREEE (reference sequence). Here the CDR3 DNA reads TGTGCCAGCAGCCCACGGGGGGGAGGTGGCTACACCTTC. Translated: CASSPRGGGGYTF.

This chain connects TRBV7-9 to TRBJ2-5; perhaps TRBD1 as D (5 bases). Between the trimmed V and J ends, which lost 3 bases and 3 bases, there was a span of 8 bases. This CDR3 is 13 amino acids long. Germline CDR1 SEHNR, CDR2 FQNEAQ (reference sequence). CDR3 sequence: CASSFGAEETQYF. As DNA, the CDR3 is TGTGCCAGCAGCTTTGGGGCTGAAGAGACCCAGTACTTC.

The V gene is TRBV5-6, the J gene TRBJ1-2; 11 nucleotides agree with TRBD1. The CDR3 covers 16 residues. V shed 4 bases and J 4 bases; nucleotides not matched to a gene: 9. In germline, CDR1 is SGHDT, CDR2 YYEEEE. The CDR3 DNA reads as TGTGCCAGCAGCCCCAGGACAGGGGGCCTAATCTATGGCTACACCTTC. This sequence encodes CASSPRTGGLIYGYTF.

The chain joins TRBV9 to TRBJ2-5, with 7 bases identical to TRBD2. V lost 2 bases to trimming and J lost 0 bases; unmatched junction nucleotides: 7. Germline loops: CDR1 SGDLS, CDR2 YYNGEE. CDR3 length equals 16 residues. This chain's CDR3 is CASSVRGGAYQETQYF. CDR3 nucleotides: TGTGCCAGCAGCGTGAGGGGAGGGGCCTACCAAGAGACCCAGTACTTC.